These T cell receptor beta chains were read from a single sample in a study of T-cell reconstitution after alpha-beta-depleted transplantation in children. MiXCR was run by TCRdb on the PCR reads, yielding one entry per CDR3 protein. This repertoire shows 780,000 or so distinct CDR3 sequences, less than 20% found once; its top ten account for around 5%. The sample in question was PBMCs, mostly from graft donor cells, obtained 360 days after TCRalphabeta/CD19-depleted stem cell transplant. The receptors were gathered from a male patient between 10 and 17 years old who had a stem cell transplant for acute lymphoblastic leukemia, so the T cells may come from the graft donor. The CDR3 runs from the conserved cysteine through the conserved F or W. The D gene is left open where the match is weak. Size is stated for part of the rows, as once, few or many counts, or as a class when the clone is expanded.

d_call	clone_size	j_call	v_call	cdr3_aa	cdr3_nt
.	.	TRBJ2-7	TRBV9	CASSLDPRKGEQYF	TGTGCCAGCAGCCTAGACCCCAGAAAGGGCGAGCAGTACTTC
TRBD2	.	TRBJ2-1	TRBV11-1	CASSLASQRDGSLSEQFF	TGTGCCAGCAGCTTAGCGTCCCAGCGGGATGGGTCACTGAGTGAGCAGTTCTTC
.	.	TRBJ2-7	TRBV6-2/TRBV6-3	CASLWRLATSYEQYF	TGTGCCAGCCTCTGGAGGCTAGCGACTTCCTACGAGCAGTACTTC
.	many	TRBJ2-1	TRBV5-1	CASSGGWGYNEQFF	TGCGCCAGCTCGGGGGGCTGGGGCTACAATGAGCAGTTCTTC
.	few	TRBJ1-2	TRBV24-1	CATSDSKADATFNYGYTF	TGTGCCACCAGTGATTCTAAGGCGGATGCCACATTTAACTATGGCTACACCTTC
TRBD1	.	TRBJ1-4	TRBV5-1	CASSRDRGATNEKLFF	TGCGCCAGCAGCAGGGACAGGGGCGCAACTAATGAAAAACTGTTTTTT
.	once	TRBJ2-1	TRBV4-2	CASSPTTLVSEQFF	TGTGCCAGCAGCCCGACCACGCTAGTTTCCGAGCAGTTCTTC
.	.	TRBJ1-2	TRBV2	CASSVPLGGENYGYTF	TGTGCCAGCAGTGTTCCGCTTGGGGGGGAAAACTATGGCTACACCTTC
.	.	TRBJ2-7	TRBV29-1	CSVENGKGSYEQYF	TGCAGCGTTGAAAACGGGAAGGGGTCCTACGAGCAGTACTTC
.	.	TRBJ2-7	TRBV6-6	CASSYSYSYEQYF	TGTGCCAGCAGTTACTCCTACTCCTACGAGCAGTACTTC
.	.	TRBJ1-4	TRBV4-2	CASSQVPANEKLFF	TGTGCCAGCAGCCAAGTCCCCGCTAATGAAAAACTGTTTTTT
.	.	TRBJ2-2	TRBV29-1	CSVDTGHGELFF	TGCAGCGTTGATACAGGGCACGGGGAGCTGTTTTTT
.	.	TRBJ1-3	TRBV5-1	CASSLYYGPGSGNTIYF	TGCGCCAGCAGCTTGTATTACGGCCCGGGCTCTGGAAACACCATATATTTT
.	few	TRBJ2-6	TRBV9	CASSVGIEFSGANVLTF	TGTGCCAGCAGCGTAGGTATCGAGTTCTCTGGGGCCAACGTCCTGACTTTC
.	.	TRBJ2-1	TRBV20-1	CSATGTPVYEQFF	TGCAGTGCAACCGGGACCCCGGTTTATGAGCAGTTCTTC
.	few	TRBJ1-1	TRBV6-2/TRBV6-3	CASSYGGRNTEAFF	TGTGCCAGCAGTTACGGAGGGCGGAACACTGAAGCTTTCTTT
.	few	TRBJ2-2	TRBV7-9	CASSLKRTGDTGELFF	TGTGCCAGCAGCTTAAAACGCACGGGGGACACCGGGGAGCTGTTTTTT
.	many	TRBJ2-3	TRBV10-3	CAIRVTGSTDTQYF	TGTGCCATCAGGGTGACGGGTAGCACAGATACGCAGTATTTT
TRBD2	few	TRBJ2-1	TRBV5-1	CASSSGTRIGNEQFF	TGCGCCAGCAGCTCCGGGACTAGGATCGGCAATGAGCAGTTCTTC
.	many	TRBJ2-7	TRBV6-6	CASRSGAYEQYF	TGTGCCAGCAGGTCCGGGGCCTACGAGCAGTACTTC
.	.	TRBJ2-1	TRBV5-1	CASSTAGTVPYNEQFF	TGCGCCAGCAGCACCGCCGGGACTGTCCCCTACAATGAGCAGTTCTTC
.	.	TRBJ2-7	TRBV6-2/TRBV6-3	CASSAGTRSYEQYF	TGTGCCAGCAGTGCCGGGACTCGATCCTACGAGCAGTACTTC
TRBD1	.	TRBJ1-1	TRBV7-2	CASTPGQALTNTEAFF	TGTGCCAGCACCCCCGGACAGGCGCTAACGAACACTGAAGCTTTCTTT
.	.	TRBJ2-7	TRBV5-1	CASREELPYEQYF	TGCGCCAGCCGAGAAGAACTGCCCTACGAGCAGTACTTC
TRBD1	many	TRBJ1-1	TRBV29-1	CSVRTGANTEAFF	TGCAGCGTCCGGACAGGTGCGAACACTGAAGCTTTCTTT
.	many	TRBJ1-1	TRBV20-1	CSARRGFRNTEAFF	TGCAGTGCTAGGAGGGGTTTTAGGAACACTGAAGCTTTCTTT
TRBD1	few	TRBJ1-4	TRBV25-1	CACRQGAVEKLFF	TGTGCCTGCAGACAGGGGGCCGTGGAAAAACTGTTTTTT
.	.	TRBJ2-1	TRBV12-3/TRBV12-4	CASSITGKRYNEQFF	TGTGCCAGCAGTATCACAGGGAAACGGTACAATGAGCAGTTCTTC
.	.	TRBJ2-1	TRBV20-1	CSARDAGSSLSNEQFF	TGCAGTGCTAGGGATGCCGGGAGTAGCTTGAGCAATGAGCAGTTCTTC
TRBD2	many	TRBJ2-7	TRBV28	CASNLLAGVQNEQYF	TGTGCCAGCAACCTACTAGCGGGAGTCCAAAACGAGCAGTACTTC
.	.	TRBJ1-1	TRBV29-1	CSVRGGRMNTEAFF	TGCAGCGTTAGGGGTGGGAGGATGAACACTGAAGCTTTCTTT
.	.	TRBJ2-2	TRBV5-5	CASSWGGAGELFF	TGTGCCAGCAGCTGGGGCGGGGCCGGGGAGCTGTTTTTT
.	many	TRBJ1-1	TRBV12-3/TRBV12-4	CASSLARQGNTEAFF	TGTGCCAGCAGTTTAGCGCGGCAGGGGAACACTGAAGCTTTCTTT
.	.	TRBJ2-3	TRBV20-1	CSARSPPTDTQYF	TGCAGTGCTAGGTCTCCCCCCACAGATACGCAGTATTTT
.	.	TRBJ2-1	TRBV19	CASTPASVYNEQFF	TGTGCCAGTACTCCGGCTAGCGTGTACAATGAGCAGTTCTTC
TRBD2	few	TRBJ2-1	TRBV11-2	CASSLTSSSGDEQFF	TGTGCCAGCAGCTTGACTAGCTCCTCTGGCGATGAGCAGTTCTTC
.	many	TRBJ2-3	TRBV5-1	CASSSGGGTDTQYF	TGCGCCAGCAGCTCTGGGGGTGGCACAGATACGCAGTATTTT
.	many	TRBJ2-7	TRBV29-1	CSALGGTALSFTYEQYF	TGCAGCGCCCTAGGTGGAACGGCCCTCTCCTTCACCTACGAGCAGTACTTC
TRBD2	few	TRBJ2-7	TRBV9	CASSVTGTSGNYEQYF	TGTGCCAGCAGCGTAACCGGGACTAGCGGGAACTACGAGCAGTACTTC
TRBD1	few	TRBJ2-7	TRBV5-6	CASSFGTGLNEQYF	TGTGCCAGCAGCTTCGGGACAGGGCTTAACGAGCAGTACTTC
TRBD2	once	TRBJ2-2	TRBV5-1	CASSLDLAGGTNTGELFF	TGCGCCAGCAGCTTGGACCTAGCGGGAGGGACGAACACCGGGGAGCTGTTTTTT
.	.	TRBJ2-6	TRBV11-1	CASRTHRGEISGANVLTF	TGTGCCAGCAGAACACACCGGGGTGAGATCTCTGGGGCCAACGTCCTGACTTTC
.	.	TRBJ2-7	TRBV9	CASSVAPADEQYF	TGTGCCAGCAGCGTAGCCCCCGCCGACGAGCAGTACTTC
TRBD2	.	TRBJ2-1	TRBV5-1	CASSPSGHEQFF	TGCGCCAGCAGCCCTAGCGGTCATGAGCAGTTCTTC
.	few	TRBJ2-3	TRBV3-1	CASSWASGTDTQYF	TGTGCCAGCTCTTGGGCTAGCGGCACAGATACGCAGTATTTT
.	few	TRBJ1-2	TRBV24-1	CATSDRDRESGYTF	TGTGCCACCAGTGATCGGGACCGGGAAAGTGGCTACACCTTC
.	many	TRBJ2-1	TRBV12-3/TRBV12-4	CASSLTGALVSRNEQFF	TGTGCCAGCAGTTTAACCGGAGCGTTGGTTTCTCGGAATGAGCAGTTCTTC
.	.	TRBJ2-7	TRBV21-1	CASSKENGRTYEQYF	TGTGCCAGCAGCAAAGAGAACGGACGGACCTACGAGCAGTACTTC
.	many	TRBJ2-1	TRBV2	CASISRNEQFF	TGTGCCAGCATTAGCCGGAATGAGCAGTTCTTC
TRBD1	.	TRBJ2-3	TRBV14	CASSLPGGVTDTQYF	TGTGCCAGCAGCCTACCAGGGGGTGTCACAGATACGCAGTATTTT
TRBD1	many	TRBJ2-1	TRBV20-1	CSATPGQGGYNEQFF	TGCAGTGCTACCCCCGGACAGGGCGGCTACAATGAGCAGTTCTTC
.	.	TRBJ1-1	TRBV7-3	CASSLTMAGQTEAFF	TGTGCCAGCAGCTTAACGATGGCAGGGCAGACTGAAGCTTTCTTT
TRBD1	.	TRBJ1-2	TRBV6-1	CASRTGTGGYGYTF	TGTGCCAGCAGAACCGGGACAGGGGGCTATGGCTACACCTTC
.	.	TRBJ2-5	TRBV7-9	CASSLSEEGTQYF	TGTGCCAGCAGCTTATCCGAAGAAGGGACCCAGTACTTC
.	.	TRBJ2-7	TRBV4-1	CASSQEVGGPSYEQYF	TGCGCCAGCAGCCAAGAGGTCGGGGGCCCCTCCTACGAGCAGTACTTC
.	few	TRBJ2-1	TRBV9	CASSVARSPTYNEQFF	TGTGCCAGCAGCGTAGCAAGGAGCCCTACCTACAATGAGCAGTTCTTC
TRBD2	few	TRBJ2-1	TRBV5-1	CASSGALVGGLGEQFF	TGCGCCAGCAGCGGGGCCCTAGTGGGAGGGCTCGGTGAGCAGTTCTTC
TRBD1	.	TRBJ2-2	TRBV7-9	CASSKPGTDNTGELFF	TGTGCCAGCAGCAAACCCGGGACAGATAACACCGGGGAGCTGTTTTTT
TRBD1	few	TRBJ2-7	TRBV25-1	CASSHQGVVEQYF	TGTGCCAGCAGTCACCAGGGGGTGGTTGAGCAGTACTTC
TRBD2	many	TRBJ2-7	TRBV4-1	CASSRRETSDEQYF	TGCGCCAGCAGCCGGCGGGAGACCTCTGATGAGCAGTACTTC